This passage covers 9 T cell receptor beta chains from one sample sequenced in a study of blood T cell repertoires in COVID-19. Method: immunoSEQ multiplex PCR; TCRdb's copy keeps in-frame clones and lacks some. The sample lists some 120,000 clones; nearly 90% were seen once. Sequenced sample: peripheral blood. Receptors were obtained from an elderly woman with acute or convalescent COVID-19.

This rearrangement joins TRBV6-6 to TRBJ2-7; possible D gene TRBD1, 6 bases. The CDR3 runs 14 residues. Trimming stripped 6 bases from V and 3 bases from J, with 15 bases between. The germline gives CDR1 MNHNY, CDR2 SVGAGI (reference sequence). CDR3 region: CASRYREGVYEQYF. Written as DNA, the CDR3 is TGTGCCAGCAGGTACAGGGAAGGGGTCTACGAGCAGTACTTC.

This clone was detected once. The chain links TRBV5-4 to TRBJ2-5, with 7 positions matching TRBD1. V was clipped by 5 bases and J by 2 bases; unmatched bases: 15. The CDR3 is 17 amino acids. The germline V gene has CDR1 SGHNT and CDR2 YYREEE (reference sequence). DNA of the CDR3: TGTGCCAGCAGAACGTGGACGGGGACAGCTATTCAAGAGACCCAGTACTTC. Translation: CASRTWTGTAIQETQYF.

The rearrangement links TRBV7-6 to TRBJ2-1; TRBD1 agrees at 10 bases. Germline V gives CDR1 SGHVS, CDR2 FNYEAQ. The CDR3 sequence is 16 residues long. J gave up 8 bases and V 5 bases, and 12 bases lay outside the gene matches. CDR3: CASSPTVGQGVHEQFF. The CDR3 nucleotides read TGTGCCAGCAGCCCGACTGTCGGACAGGGGGTCCATGAGCAGTTCTTC. Full variable domain (missing parts from reference TRBV7-6 and TRBJ2-1): GAGVSQSPRYKVTKRGQDVALRCDPISGHVSLYWYRQALGQGPEFLTYFNYEAQQDKSGLPNDRFSAERPEGSISTLTIQRTEQRDSAMYRCASSPTVGQGVHEQFFGPGTRLTVL.

The CDR3 region is CASSQVVTSYNEQFF. In DNA, the CDR3 is TGCGCCAGCAGCCAAGTAGTCACCTCCTACAATGAGCAGTTCTTC. The chain uses TRBV4-3 and TRBJ2-1; D is unresolved. Germline loops: CDR1 LGHNA, CDR2 YSLEER. This CDR3 has 15 amino acids. Between the trimmed V and J ends, which lost 1 base and 0 bases, there was a span of 7 bases.

DNA for the CDR3: TGTGCCAGCAGCTTAAGTCTCGGCGGGAGGGCCAGGACCGGGGAGCTGTTTTTT. It encodes CASSLSLGGRARTGELFF. The chain couples TRBV7-2 to TRBJ2-2, with 9 bases lining up with TRBD2. Germline CDR1 SGHTA, CDR2 FQGNSA. V gave up 2 bases and J gave up 5 bases; unmatched junction bases: 12. The CDR3 is 18 amino acids.

This chain uses TRBV12-3 or TRBV12-4 with TRBJ1-5, with D tentatively TRBD1 (5 bases). Trimming stripped 7 bases from V and 5 bases from J, with 9 bases between. This CDR3 has 12 residues. The CDR3 sequence: CASNKGDQPQHF. The DNA for the CDR3 is TGTGCCAGCAACAAAGGGGATCAGCCCCAGCATTTT.

The chain carries TRBV21-1 and TRBJ2-2; the table's D call, TRBD2, was not checked against the DNA. TRBV21-1 is marked as a pseudogene. This CDR3 contains 17 residues. The CDR3 is CASSKGRGFPNTGELFF. The CDR3 DNA sequence: TGTGCCAGCAGCAAAGGCCGCGGGTTTCCGAACACCGGGGAGCTGTTTTTT.

The V gene is TRBV6-1, the J gene TRBJ1-2; TRBD1 aligns across 8 bases. Germline CDR1 is MNHNS and CDR2 is SASEGT. CDR3 size: 15 residues. The J segment lost 7 bases and the V segment lost 1 base, leaving 8 bases of the junction unmatched. CDR3 bases: TGTGCCAGCAGTGAAGGGAACAGGGGGTGGTCTGGCTACACCTTC. Translated: CASSEGNRGWSGYTF.

This sequence joins TRBV15 and TRBJ2-2; no clear D. Trimming took off 4 bases at V and 3 bases at J, with 15 bases between the two ends. Germline CDR1 reads LNHNV; CDR2 reads YYDKDF (reference sequence). This CDR3 spans 16 amino acids. The CDR3 sequence: CATSTLDQTHTGELFF. For the CDR3, the DNA is TGTGCCACCAGCACTCTAGATCAGACTCACACCGGGGAGCTGTTTTTT.